Listed here are 14 T cell receptor beta chains from one sample, sequenced in a study of cytomegalovirus exposure and HLA in healthy donors. This PCR relied on a set of 60 Vbeta primers and 13 Jbeta primers. Here immunoSEQ multiplex PCR was the method, and the copy in TCRdb shows in-frame clones only, minus some. The data hold some 120,000 clones, with about 79% observed a single time. Sequenced material: PBMCs. The receptors here all came from a woman aged 18 to 35 in good health and CMV-seropositive.

The gene calls are TRBV5-4 and TRBJ1-5, with D unclear. The V gene's germline CDR1 is SGHNT and CDR2 YYREEE (reference sequence). CDR3 size: 13 residues. Trimming shortened V by 4 bases and J by 3 bases, and 8 bases separated the two germline ends. DNA for the CDR3: TGTGCCAGCAGCACGGTACCCAATCAGCCCCAGCATTTT. It codes for CASSTVPNQPQHF.

The chain has TRBV6-6 and TRBJ2-3; D remains ambiguous. V lost 0 bases and J 0 bases, leaving 10 bases between the germline ends. Germline CDR1 is MNHNY and CDR2 is SVGAGI (reference sequence). The CDR3 loop spans 16 amino acids. As DNA, the CDR3 is TGTGCCAGCAGTTACTCTACGGCAGGAAGCACAGATACGCAGTATTTT. It encodes CASSYSTAGSTDTQYF.

The chain links TRBV27 to TRBJ1-5; D is uncertain. The CDR3 covers 14 residues. V lost 6 bases, J lost 7 bases, and 16 bases lay in between. Germline assignment: CDR1 MNHEY and CDR2 SMNVEV (reference sequence). The CDR3 region is CASSGRGAQQPQHF. The CDR3 region has the DNA TGTGCCAGCAGCGGCCGAGGCGCCCAGCAGCCCCAGCATTTT.

This sequence joins TRBV6-6 and TRBJ2-1; no definite D call. V lost 6 bases and J 7 bases, leaving 13 bases between the germline ends. The CDR3 contains 13 residues. CDR1 is MNHNY and CDR2 is SVGAGI in the germline V gene (reference sequence). CDR3 sequence: CASSKPFTNEQFF. Here the CDR3 DNA reads TGTGCCAGCAGCAAACCCTTCACAAATGAGCAGTTCTTC.

The chain couples TRBV7-2 to TRBJ2-7, with D possibly being TRBD2 (6 bases). V was pared by 5 bases and J by 4 bases, with 12 bases between. Germline V gene data show CDR1 as SGHTA and CDR2 as FQGNSA. This CDR3 region has 13 residues. Here the CDR3 DNA reads TGTGCCAGCAGCCGCTCCGGGGGATACGAGCAGTACTTC. Protein: CASSRSGGYEQYF.

CDR3 nucleotides: TGTGCCAGTACCAATCCCCACAGGCAAGAGACCCAGTACTTC. Protein: CASTNPHRQETQYF. J is TRBJ2-5 and V is TRBV19, with a possible D match to TRBD1 (5 bases). This CDR3 has 14 amino acids. V was clipped by 7 bases and J by 2 bases, with 14 bases between them. CDR1 is LNHDA, CDR2 SQIVND, per germline (reference sequence). The full variable domain, rest sourced from reference TRBV19 and TRBJ2-5, is DGGITQSPKYLFRKEGQNVTLSCEQNLNHDAMYWYRQDPGQGLRLIYYSQIVNDFQKGDIAEGYSVSREKKESFPLTVTSAQKNPTAFYLCASTNPHRQETQYFGPGTRLLVL.

This clone was detected once. The chain recombines TRBV6-4 with TRBJ2-1, with a weak D call TRBD2 (6 bases). The CDR3 sequence is 16 residues long. Germline V gene sequence: CDR1 MRHNA, CDR2 SNTAGT. Trimming removed 3 bases at V and 1 base at J, with 13 bases between. CDR3 residues: CASSERAGSSYNEQFF. The CDR3 nucleotides read TGTGCCAGCAGTGAAAGGGCGGGAAGTTCCTACAATGAGCAGTTCTTC.

The sample holds one count of this clone. J is TRBJ1-2 and V is TRBV5-4, with D unclear. CDR1 and CDR2 from the germline V gene are SGHNT and YYREEE (reference sequence). This CDR3 contains 13 residues. The V and J ends lost 4 bases and 2 bases respectively, with 9 bases between them. CDR3 DNA: TGTGCCAGCAGCCCTGCAGTGAACTATGGCTACACCTTC. As protein: CASSPAVNYGYTF. The complete variable domain, with remaining parts taken from reference TRBV5-4 and TRBJ1-2, reads ETGVTQSPTHLIKTRGQQVTLRCSSQSGHNTVSWYQQALGQGPQFIFQYYREEENGRGNFPPRFSGLQFPNYSSELNVNALELDDSALYLCASSPAVNYGYTFGSGTRLTVV.

This chain connects TRBV19 to TRBJ2-5, with D hard to call. Per the germline V gene, CDR1 is LNHDA and CDR2 is SQIVND (reference sequence). The germline V and J ends were trimmed by 3 bases and 1 base, with 6 bases remaining between them. This CDR3 is built from 13 residues. CDR3 coding DNA: TGTGCCAGTAGTATTACCAGCCAAGAGACCCAGTACTTC. Translated: CASSITSQETQYF. The full variable domain, with the rest looked up from reference TRBV19 and TRBJ2-5, is DGGITQSPKYLFRKEGQNVTLSCEQNLNHDAMYWYRQDPGQGLRLIYYSQIVNDFQKGDIAEGYSVSREKKESFPLTVTSAQKNPTAFYLCASSITSQETQYFGPGTRLLVL.

The chain combines TRBV6-1 with TRBJ2-5; the match to TRBD2 covers 10 bases. With 0 bases clipped from V and 2 bases from J, the junction kept 0 bases outside the gene matches. The CDR3 sequence is 15 residues long. Germline CDR1 reads MNHNS; CDR2 reads SASEGT. The CDR3 DNA sequence: TGTGCCAGCAGTGAAGCAGCGGGAGGGCAAGAGACCCAGTACTTC. Residues: CASSEAAGGQETQYF.

The gene calls are TRBV7-2 and TRBJ2-3, with TRBD1 identical over 9 bases. The length of the CDR3 is 15 residues. V was clipped by 2 bases and J by 1 base; unmatched bases: 1. From germline, CDR1 is SGHTA and CDR2 FQGNSA. The CDR3 is CASSLRTGGTDTQYF. In DNA form, the CDR3 reads TGTGCCAGCAGCTTAAGGACAGGGGGCACAGATACGCAGTATTTT.

V gene TRBV7-2 combines with J gene TRBJ1-3; tentative D call: TRBD1 (5 bases). V was trimmed by 5 bases and J by 4 bases, leaving 15 bases between them. CDR1 and CDR2 from the germline V gene are SGHTA and FQGNSA. The CDR3 runs to 15 residues. The chain's CDR3 is CASSPGGVGGNTIYF. CDR3 DNA sequence: TGTGCCAGCAGCCCCGGGGGGGTGGGAGGAAACACCATATATTTT. The full variable domain, rest sourced from reference TRBV7-2 and TRBJ1-3, is GAGVSQSPSNKVTEKGKDVELRCDPISGHTALYWYRQSLGQGLEFLIYFQGNSAPDKSGLPSDRFSAERTGGSVSTLTIQRTQQEDSAVYLCASSPGGVGGNTIYFGEGSWLTVV.

The rearrangement links TRBV30 to TRBJ2-5; maybe TRBD2 (6 bases). The V gene's germline CDR1 is GTSNPN and CDR2 SVGIG (reference sequence). The CDR3 sequence is 15 residues long. Deletions cut 0 bases from V and 3 bases from J, with 14 bases between. The CDR3 bases are TGTGCCTGGAGTGTAATTGGCGGGATCAAAGAGACCCAGTACTTC. It codes for CAWSVIGGIKETQYF.

The CDR3 DNA is TGTGCCAGCAGCCCTCCATGGGGGACAGGGAAGCCCGAAGCTTTCTTT. Its translation: CASSPPWGTGKPEAFF. V is TRBV7-2 and J is TRBJ1-1; 9 bases are shared with TRBD1. V lost 5 bases to trimming and J lost 8 bases; unmatched junction nucleotides: 15. The CDR3 is 16 residues long. Germline lookup yields CDR1 SGHTA and CDR2 FQGNSA.